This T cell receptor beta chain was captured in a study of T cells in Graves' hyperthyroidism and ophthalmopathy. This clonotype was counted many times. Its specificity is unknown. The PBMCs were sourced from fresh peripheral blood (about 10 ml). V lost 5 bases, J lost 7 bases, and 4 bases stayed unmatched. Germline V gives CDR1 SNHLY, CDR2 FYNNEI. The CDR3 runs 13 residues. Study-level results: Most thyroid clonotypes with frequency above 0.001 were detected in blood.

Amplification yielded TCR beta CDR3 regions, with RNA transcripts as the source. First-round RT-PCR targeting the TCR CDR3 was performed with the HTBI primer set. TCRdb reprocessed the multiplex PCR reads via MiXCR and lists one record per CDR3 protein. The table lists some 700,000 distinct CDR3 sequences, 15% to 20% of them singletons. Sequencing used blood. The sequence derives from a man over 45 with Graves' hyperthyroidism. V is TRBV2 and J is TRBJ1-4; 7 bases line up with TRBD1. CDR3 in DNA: TGTGCCAGCAGTCTGACAGGGAGTGAAAAACTGTTTTTT. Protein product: CASSLTGSEKLFF.